This is a list of T cell receptor beta chains from one sample in a study of T cell responses to AZD1222 COVID-19 vaccine. Some clones are missing from TCRdb's copy, which holds only in-frame ones; the method was immunoSEQ multiplex PCR. Among around 110,000 clones listed, roughly nine tenths were seen once. Sample: peripheral blood, taken on day 0 of AZD1222 vaccination. These receptor sequences come from an adult in good health. Each CDR3 is given without its conserved first and last residue. The order of the fields is J gene, CDR3 length, V gene, CDR3 protein.

j_call: TRBJ2-1
cdr3_length: 8
v_call: TRBV28
cdr3_aa: ASSHVEQF

j_call: TRBJ1-2
cdr3_length: 12
v_call: TRBV3-1/TRBV3-2
cdr3_aa: ASSQGGGLYGYT

j_call: TRBJ2-7
cdr3_length: 10
v_call: TRBV18
cdr3_aa: ASSPSSYEQY

j_call: TRBJ1-3
cdr3_length: 13
v_call: TRBV27
cdr3_aa: ASSMGTGTGNTIY

j_call: TRBJ2-1
cdr3_length: 11
v_call: TRBV7-9
cdr3_aa: ASSYTENNEQF

j_call: TRBJ1-4
cdr3_length: 13
v_call: TRBV29-1
cdr3_aa: SARRGVGPNEKLF

j_call: TRBJ1-4
cdr3_length: 10
v_call: TRBV7-9
cdr3_aa: ASSLDQGWLF

j_call: TRBJ2-3
cdr3_length: 11
v_call: TRBV19
cdr3_aa: ASSTSSTDTQY

j_call: TRBJ1-4
cdr3_length: 12
v_call: TRBV15
cdr3_aa: ATREDRGREKLF

j_call: TRBJ2-7
cdr3_length: 15
v_call: TRBV9
cdr3_aa: ASSSRRVAGGAYEQY

j_call: TRBJ2-7
cdr3_length: 11
v_call: TRBV5-4
cdr3_aa: ASSSGLEREQY

j_call: TRBJ2-2
cdr3_length: 11
v_call: TRBV5-4
cdr3_aa: ASSLDNTGELF

j_call: TRBJ1-6
cdr3_length: 11
v_call: TRBV11-2
cdr3_aa: ASSLDSDSPLH

j_call: TRBJ2-1
cdr3_length: 11
v_call: TRBV27
cdr3_aa: ASSLGRYNEQF

j_call: TRBJ1-1
cdr3_length: 10
v_call: TRBV12-3/TRBV12-4
cdr3_aa: ASMGSNTEAF

j_call: TRBJ1-1
cdr3_length: 13
v_call: TRBV7-3
cdr3_aa: ASSPDGGSNTEAF

j_call: TRBJ1-2
cdr3_length: 11
v_call: TRBV30
cdr3_aa: ACTGRTSWIGT

j_call: TRBJ1-2
cdr3_length: 9
v_call: TRBV6-5
cdr3_aa: ASGLFYGYT

j_call: TRBJ2-7
cdr3_length: 12
v_call: TRBV5-6
cdr3_aa: ASSALPQSYEQY

j_call: TRBJ2-1
cdr3_length: 12
v_call: TRBV5-1
cdr3_aa: ASSIPKENHEQF

j_call: TRBJ2-2
cdr3_length: 12
v_call: TRBV9
cdr3_aa: ASSVVMGTGELF

j_call: TRBJ2-2
cdr3_length: 12
v_call: TRBV18
cdr3_aa: ASSPIATAGELF

j_call: TRBJ2-5
cdr3_length: 12
v_call: TRBV2
cdr3_aa: ASSAPSMKETQY

j_call: TRBJ1-5
cdr3_length: 16
v_call: TRBV28
cdr3_aa: ASTSGDIYSLPGQPQH

j_call: TRBJ1-6
cdr3_length: 13
v_call: TRBV7-9
cdr3_aa: ASSLEGTANSPLH

j_call: TRBJ2-7
cdr3_length: 13
v_call: TRBV30
cdr3_aa: AWRDPPRGRYEQY

j_call: TRBJ1-4
cdr3_length: 13
v_call: TRBV7-9
cdr3_aa: ASSLPRSTNEKLF

j_call: TRBJ2-7
cdr3_length: 13
v_call: TRBV19
cdr3_aa: ASSSRDSSFYEQY

j_call: TRBJ1-1
cdr3_length: 11
v_call: TRBV19
cdr3_aa: ASRTLRNTEAF

j_call: TRBJ2-1
cdr3_length: 13
v_call: TRBV9
cdr3_aa: ASSPREKSYNEQF

j_call: TRBJ1-1
cdr3_length: 13
v_call: TRBV18
cdr3_aa: ASSPPGTGGTEAF

j_call: TRBJ1-5
cdr3_length: 11
v_call: TRBV5-5
cdr3_aa: ASSFGGNQPQH

j_call: TRBJ1-1
cdr3_length: 12
v_call: TRBV5-1
cdr3_aa: ASIVTGGSTEAF

j_call: TRBJ1-5
cdr3_length: 16
v_call: TRBV5-6
cdr3_aa: ASNPTPMTLILHQPQH